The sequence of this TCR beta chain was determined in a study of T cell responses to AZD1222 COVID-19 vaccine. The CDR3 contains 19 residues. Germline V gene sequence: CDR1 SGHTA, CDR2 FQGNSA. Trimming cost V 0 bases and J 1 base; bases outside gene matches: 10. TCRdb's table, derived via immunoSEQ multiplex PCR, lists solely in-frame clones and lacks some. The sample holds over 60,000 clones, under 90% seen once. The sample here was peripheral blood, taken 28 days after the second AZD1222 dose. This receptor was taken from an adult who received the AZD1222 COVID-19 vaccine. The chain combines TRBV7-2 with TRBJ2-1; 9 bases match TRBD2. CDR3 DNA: TGTGCCAGCAGCTTAGCTTTGGGGACTAGCCCGCGGTCCTACAATGAGCAGTTCTTC. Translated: CASSLALGTSPRSYNEQFF. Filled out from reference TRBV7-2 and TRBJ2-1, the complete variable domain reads GAGVSQSPSNKVTEKGKDVELRCDPISGHTALYWYRQSLGQGLEFLIYFQGNSAPDKSGLPSDRFSAERTGGSVSTLTIQRTQQEDSAVYLCASSLALGTSPRSYNEQFFGPGTRLTVL.